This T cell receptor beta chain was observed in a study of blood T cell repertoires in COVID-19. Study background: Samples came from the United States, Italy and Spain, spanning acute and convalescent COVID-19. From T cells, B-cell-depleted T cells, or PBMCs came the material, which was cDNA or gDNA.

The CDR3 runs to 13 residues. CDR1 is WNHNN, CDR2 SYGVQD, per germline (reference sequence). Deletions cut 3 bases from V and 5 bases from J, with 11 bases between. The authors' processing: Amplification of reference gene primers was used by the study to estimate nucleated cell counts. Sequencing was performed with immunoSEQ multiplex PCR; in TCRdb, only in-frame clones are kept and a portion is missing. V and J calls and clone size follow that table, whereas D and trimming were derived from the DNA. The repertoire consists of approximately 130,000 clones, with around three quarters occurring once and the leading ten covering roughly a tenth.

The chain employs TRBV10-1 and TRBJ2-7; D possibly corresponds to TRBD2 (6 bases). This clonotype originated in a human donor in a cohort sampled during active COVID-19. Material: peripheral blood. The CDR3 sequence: CASSERWGDEQYF. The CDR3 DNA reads TGCGCCAGCAGTGAAAGATGGGGGGACGAGCAGTACTTC.